The next 2 T cell receptor beta chains were all read from a single sample in a study of CD8+CD57+ T cells in acquired aplastic anemia listed by TCRdb under 2018. Sequencing was carried out with an Illumina HiSeq 2000. Genomic DNA served as template for TCR beta VDJ combination and CDR3 sequence profiling. Through fastp at Q25 and MiXCR, TCRdb rebuilt clones from the public reads, retaining in-frame beta chains. One record per CDR3 amino acid sequence lists the most common genes and DNA. This sample is represented by roughly 170,000 distinct CDR3 sequences; almost 50% of them were singletons. The leading ten clones occupy roughly 13% of the sample. Flow cytometry had shown CD8+CD57+ cell expansion in the patients selected for sequencing. The source material was sorted CD4+, CD8+, or CD8+CD57+ T cells (not recorded which) from PBMCs. All receptors come from a human donor with aplastic anemia.

V gene TRBV5-5 combines with J gene TRBJ2-7, with D hard to call. The V gene's germline CDR1 is SGHKS and CDR2 YYEKEE (reference sequence). V lost 3 bases to trimming and J lost 3 bases, with 7 bases between them. The CDR3 spans 12 residues. The CDR3 nucleotides read TGTGCCAGCAGCTCGACCTTCTACGAGCAGTACTTC. Protein: CASSSTFYEQYF.

This clonotype was seen many times. The chain carries TRBV20-1 and TRBJ1-1; D may be TRBD1 (5 bases). The V and J ends lost 6 bases and 0 bases respectively, with 20 bases between them. This CDR3 has 16 amino acids. Germline values: CDR1 DFQATT, CDR2 SNEGSKA (reference sequence). The CDR3 DNA reads TGCAGTGCGCCTTCACCGGGGGAGGGTGTGAACACTGAAGCTTTCTTT. Translating gives CSAPSPGEGVNTEAFF.